The 9 T cell receptor beta chains given below trace back to one sample, sequenced in a study of blood T cell repertoires in COVID-19. Using immunoSEQ multiplex PCR, the repertoire was profiled, and TCRdb retains in-frame clones only, with some absent. The sample lists about 200,000 clones, about 90% seen once, with over 7% in the top ten. The sequenced sample consisted of PBMCs or T cells enriched from blood (not recorded which). These receptors were obtained from a woman between 18 and 29 years old who had recovered from COVID-19.

Here the CDR3 DNA reads TGTGCCAGCAGCTCTTCACGGACAGACGAAAAACTGTTTTTT. Encoded protein: CASSSSRTDEKLFF. This sequence joins TRBV7-9 and TRBJ1-4; D possibly corresponds to TRBD1 (6 bases). The V gene lost 4 bases and the J gene lost 8 bases, with 14 bases spanning the gap. Per germline, CDR1 SEHNR and CDR2 FQNEAQ (reference sequence). This CDR3 contains 14 residues.

The rearrangement links TRBV6-5 to TRBJ1-2; possibly TRBD1 for D (5 bases). Trimming took 5 bases from V and 5 from J, leaving 18 bases between them. Per germline, CDR1 MNHEY and CDR2 SVGAGI. This CDR3 spans 15 amino acids. CDR3 region: CASSRSYQGTYGYTF. Written as DNA, the CDR3 is TGTGCCAGCAGTAGATCATATCAGGGTACTTATGGCTACACCTTC.

The chain is built from TRBV7-9 and TRBJ2-7, with TRBD1 identical over 10 bases. Germline trimming cut 2 bases from V and 3 bases from J; bases unmatched to any gene: 7. This CDR3 region has 16 residues. Germline loops: CDR1 SEHNR, CDR2 FQNEAQ (reference sequence). CDR3 residues: CASSLIRGQGNYEQYF. DNA for the CDR3: TGTGCCAGCAGCTTAATACGGGGACAGGGGAACTACGAGCAGTACTTC.

The CDR3 here is CATQGQTFENTEAFF. The DNA of the CDR3 is TGTGCCACACAGGGACAGACGTTCGAAAACACTGAAGCTTTCTTT. This rearrangement joins TRBV28 to TRBJ1-1; 7 nucleotides match TRBD1. The CDR3 extends over 15 amino acids. Germline loops: CDR1 MDHEN, CDR2 SYDVKM. With 10 bases clipped from V and 2 bases from J, the junction kept 13 bases outside the gene matches. Together with reference TRBV28 and TRBJ1-1, the CDR3 gives the full variable domain: DVKVTQSSRYLVKRTGEKVFLECVQDMDHENMFWYRQDPGLGLRLIYFSYDVKMKEKGDIPEGYSVSREKKERFSLILESASTNQTSMYLCATQGQTFENTEAFFGQGTRLTVV.

The rearrangement uses TRBV7-9 and TRBJ2-1; weak D call: TRBD1 (5 bases). The V and J ends lost 5 bases and 6 bases respectively, with 20 bases between them. CDR3 length: 16 amino acids. Germline CDR1 is SEHNR and CDR2 is FQNEAQ (reference sequence). The CDR3 spells CASSRALGGASNEQFF. In DNA, the CDR3 is TGTGCCAGCAGCCGAGCACTGGGTGGGGCGAGCAATGAGCAGTTCTTC.

The V and J genes are TRBV30 and TRBJ1-5; D not resolved. Germline V gives CDR1 GTSNPN, CDR2 SVGIG (reference sequence). The CDR3 runs 13 residues. V lost 0 bases, J lost 4 bases, and 7 bases lay in between. As DNA, the CDR3 is TGTGCCTGGAGTGTAGACGGGAATCAGCCCCAGCATTTT. Translating gives CAWSVDGNQPQHF.

V usage is TRBV18 and J usage is TRBJ2-4; D might be TRBD2 (6 bases). The CDR3 spans 16 residues. V was cut by 3 bases and J by 9 bases, with 21 bases left in between. The germline CDR1 and CDR2 sequences are KGHSH and LQKENI. CDR3 in amino acids: CASSPWVERDGGIQYF. In DNA form, the CDR3 reads TGTGCCAGCTCACCGTGGGTGGAACGTGACGGGGGCATTCAGTACTTC.

This chain uses TRBV5-1 with TRBJ1-2; possible D gene TRBD1, 5 bases. Per germline, CDR1 SGHRS and CDR2 YFSETQ. The CDR3 is made up of 14 amino acids. The V and J ends lost 0 bases and 8 bases respectively, with 14 bases between them. The DNA of the CDR3 is TGCGCCAGCAGCTTGGCCTTGGGGGAGGGAGGCTACACCTTC. Translating gives CASSLALGEGGYTF.

CDR3 sequence: CAITLMEDELGTDTQYF. The CDR3 DNA reads TGTGCCATCACCCTGATGGAGGATGAGTTGGGCACAGATACGCAGTATTTT. The chain uses TRBV10-3 and TRBJ2-3; tentatively, D is TRBD2 (5 bases). Trimming stripped 7 bases from V and 1 base from J, with 21 bases between. This CDR3 is 17 amino acids long. CDR1 is ENHRY, CDR2 SYGVKD, per germline.